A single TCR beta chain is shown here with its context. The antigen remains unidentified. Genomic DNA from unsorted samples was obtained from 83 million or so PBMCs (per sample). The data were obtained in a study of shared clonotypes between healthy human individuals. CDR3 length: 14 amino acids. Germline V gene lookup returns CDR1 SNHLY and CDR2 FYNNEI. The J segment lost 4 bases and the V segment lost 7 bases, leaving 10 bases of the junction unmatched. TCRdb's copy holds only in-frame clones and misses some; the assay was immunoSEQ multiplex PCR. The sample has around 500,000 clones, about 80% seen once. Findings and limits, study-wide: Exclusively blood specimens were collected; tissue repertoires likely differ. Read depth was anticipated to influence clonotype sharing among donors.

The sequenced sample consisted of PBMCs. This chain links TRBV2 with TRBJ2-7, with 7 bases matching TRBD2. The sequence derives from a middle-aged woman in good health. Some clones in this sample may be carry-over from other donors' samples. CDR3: CASIEIASGYEQYF. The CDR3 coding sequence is TGTGCCAGCATCGAGATCGCTAGCGGATACGAGCAGTACTTC.